A selection of T cell receptor beta chains follows, all from one sample in a study of blood T cell repertoires in COVID-19. This table comes from immunoSEQ multiplex PCR, and its TCRdb copy is limited to in-frame clones, with some not included. The profile shows 30,000 to 50,000 clones, about 87% of them singletons. The sequencing input was peripheral blood. These receptors all stem from a man in his fifties with active or convalescent COVID-19. Both conserved end residues are part of each CDR3. A D gene is named only where the DNA matches it firmly. Size tells how often a clone was seen (once, few, many) or the class of an expanded clone, and some rows leave it out.

V gene,clone size,D gene,J gene,CDR3 protein,CDR3 DNA
TRBV18,.,.,TRBJ2-1,CASSPASGPRQGNEQFF,TGTGCCAGCTCACCCGCCTCCGGCCCCAGGCAGGGAAATGAGCAGTTCTTC
TRBV18,.,TRBD2,TRBJ2-1,CASSPRSGRAREQFF,TGTGCCAGCTCACCACGGAGCGGGAGGGCCCGGGAGCAGTTCTTC
TRBV6-1,.,.,TRBJ1-3,CASSEGDRERNTIYF,TGTGCCAGCAGTGAAGGAGACCGGGAACGAAACACCATATATTTT
TRBV3-1/TRBV3-2,.,.,TRBJ2-3,CASSQDPRSGTQYF,TGTGCCAGCAGCCAAGACCCCCGGTCGGGTACGCAGTATTTT
TRBV4-2,once,TRBD2,TRBJ2-5,CASSQGLAGGGETQYF,TGTGCCAGCAGCCAAGGACTAGCGGGAGGAGGGGAGACCCAGTACTTC
TRBV28,.,TRBD1,TRBJ2-1,CASRQGGTSYNEQFF,TGTGCCAGCAGACAGGGGGGTACCTCCTACAATGAGCAGTTCTTC
TRBV19,.,.,TRBJ1-5,CASSSTDSNQPQHF,TGTGCCAGTAGTTCGACTGATAGCAATCAGCCCCAGCATTTT
TRBV9,few,.,TRBJ1-4,CASSLEWQINEKLFF,TGTGCCAGCAGTCTAGAGTGGCAGATCAATGAAAAACTGTTTTTT
TRBV12-3/TRBV12-4,.,.,TRBJ2-3,CASSGGSTDTQYF,TGTGCCAGCAGTGGGGGGTCTACAGATACGCAGTATTTT
TRBV5-5,.,TRBD1,TRBJ1-1,CASSLARGRGTEAFF,TGTGCCAGCAGCTTGGCTAGGGGGCGTGGGACTGAAGCTTTCTTT
TRBV7-3,few,.,TRBJ1-1,CASSEGSQMNTEAFF,TGTGCCAGCAGCGAGGGTTCTCAAATGAACACTGAAGCTTTCTTT
TRBV9,.,.,TRBJ2-3,CASSDIGTPVETQYF,TGTGCCAGCAGCGACATTGGGACACCCGTAGAAACGCAGTATTTT
TRBV27,.,TRBD2,TRBJ2-1,CASSLSALASYNEQFF,TGTGCCAGCAGTTTATCGGCACTAGCGTCCTACAATGAGCAGTTCTTC
TRBV20-1,.,TRBD1,TRBJ1-1,CSASSGTGRVGTEAFF,TGCAGTGCTAGTTCCGGGACAGGGAGGGTAGGAACTGAAGCTTTCTTT
TRBV28,.,TRBD1,TRBJ1-1,CASSPGQGPTEAFF,TGTGCCAGCAGTCCCGGACAGGGACCCACTGAAGCTTTCTTT
TRBV11-2,.,.,TRBJ1-6,CASSLGQKNSPLHF,TGTGCCAGCAGCTTAGGGCAGAAAAATTCACCCCTCCACTTT
TRBV15,.,.,TRBJ2-3,CATSRTRERDTQYF,TGTGCCACCAGCAGGACCCGAGAGCGGGATACGCAGTATTTT
TRBV2,.,.,TRBJ2-3,CASSEVADTQYF,TGTGCCAGCAGTGAAGTCGCAGATACGCAGTATTTT
TRBV6-4,.,TRBD2,TRBJ2-1,CASSEKLAGGLFNEQFF,TGTGCCAGCAGTGAGAAACTAGCGGGGGGTCTTTTTAATGAGCAGTTCTTC
TRBV3-1/TRBV3-2,.,.,TRBJ2-1,CASSQVPRSNEQFF,TGTGCCAGCAGCCAAGTTCCGCGTAGTAATGAGCAGTTCTTC
TRBV10-1,.,TRBD2,TRBJ2-1,CASSERDTSGGLLSSYNEQFF,TGCGCCAGCAGCGAGCGAGATACTAGCGGGGGGCTCCTAAGCTCCTACAATGAGCAGTTCTTC
TRBV7-2,.,.,TRBJ2-7,CASSLGRVSYEQYF,TGTGCCAGCAGCTTAGGCAGGGTCTCCTACGAGCAGTACTTC
TRBV4-1,.,TRBD1,TRBJ2-1,CASSQVGTGGNEQFF,TGCGCCAGCAGCCAAGTCGGGACAGGGGGCAATGAGCAGTTCTTC
TRBV18,once,.,TRBJ1-4,CASSSPSGTYEKLFF,TGTGCCAGCTCCAGCCCATCCGGGACTTATGAAAAACTGTTTTTT
TRBV5-1,.,.,TRBJ2-5,CASSLSREETQYF,TGCGCCAGCAGCTTGTCCAGGGAAGAGACCCAGTACTTC
TRBV7-9,.,.,TRBJ1-2,CASMGQNYGYTF,TGTGCCAGCATGGGACAAAACTATGGCTACACCTTC
TRBV19,.,TRBD1,TRBJ2-1,CASSIGARTGVYNEQFF,TGTGCCAGTAGTATAGGAGCCCGGACAGGAGTTTACAATGAGCAGTTCTTC
TRBV3-1/TRBV3-2,.,.,TRBJ1-6,CASSQATSDSPLHF,TGTGCCAGCAGCCAAGCCACGTCGGATTCACCCCTCCACTTT
TRBV19,.,.,TRBJ1-5,CASSIRRDSNQPQHF,TGTGCCAGTAGTATACGGCGGGATAGCAATCAGCCCCAGCATTTT
TRBV5-6,.,TRBD1,TRBJ1-2,CASLDDRGVAYGYTF,TGTGCCAGCCTAGATGACAGGGGCGTTGCCTATGGCTACACCTTC
TRBV29-1,once,.,TRBJ1-2,CSVGVGPSYGYTF,TGCAGCGTTGGCGTTGGGCCTTCCTATGGCTACACCTTC
TRBV23-1,.,TRBD1,TRBJ1-1,CASSHSGTENTEAFF,TGCGCCAGCAGTCACTCCGGGACAGAGAACACTGAAGCTTTCTTT